This T cell receptor beta chain was recovered during a study of identical twins. Overall study results and limits: The authors noted that invariant MAIT and iNKT cells could partly confound zero-insertion analyses. Sequences that were beta out-of-frame showed weaker excess twin sharing. Researchers reported excess low generation probability among twin-shared out-of-frame alpha sequences.

A universal primer site came from template switching; cDNA carried unique molecular identifiers. TCRdb re-called the 5' RACE reads through MiXCR, storing one row per CDR3 protein. The repertoire consists of 400,000 to 500,000 distinct CDR3 sequences, with approximately 17% occurring once and the leading ten covering around 10%. This clonotype was observed a few times. Its antigen is as yet unknown. Trimming shortened V by 6 bases and J by 4 bases, and 18 bases separated the two germline ends. The CDR3 is 14 residues long. Germline V gene lookup returns CDR1 DFQATT and CDR2 SNEGSKA (reference sequence).

Sequencing was performed on naive T cells sorted from blood. The chain carries TRBV20-1 and TRBJ1-2; D unclear. The sequence came from a man aged 45-65 years in good health. The CDR3 loop is CSAKRGGEIYGYTF. CDR3 coding DNA: TGCAGTGCCAAGCGAGGAGGAGAAATCTATGGCTACACCTTC.